These T cell receptor beta chains were read from a single sample in a study of cytomegalovirus exposure and HLA in healthy donors. The repertoire was sequenced with immunoSEQ multiplex PCR; TCRdb's copy has only in-frame clones and lacks some. The data contain roughly 200,000 clones, roughly 74% of them singletons. The source material was PBMCs. The receptors originated from a woman aged 25 to 39 in good health and CMV-seronegative. Both conserved end residues are part of each CDR3. D genes are given only for firm matches. Expanded clones are given a class, and other clones once, few, many or no size at all.

D | J | size | V | DNA | CDR3
. | TRBJ2-5 | . | TRBV10-3 | TGTGCCATCAGTGCAGCGGATCAAGAGACCCAGTACTTC | CAISAADQETQYF
. | TRBJ2-2 | . | TRBV11-2 | TGTGCCAGCAGCCGTGGGATAGGGGGTATTGGCACCGGGGAGCTGTTTTTT | CASSRGIGGIGTGELFF
TRBD2 | TRBJ2-5 | . | TRBV9 | TGTGCCAGCACGGCTCCCCATGACTTAGCGGGCGGTGGTGGAGAGACCCAGTACTTC | CASTAPHDLAGGGGETQYF
TRBD2 | TRBJ2-7 | few | TRBV4-1 | TGCGCCAGCAGCCAAGTGATAACTAGCGGGGACTACGAGCAGTACTTC | CASSQVITSGDYEQYF
. | TRBJ2-2 | . | TRBV20-1 | TGCAGTGCTAAGCAATCCGGGGAGCTGTTTTTT | CSAKQSGELFF
. | TRBJ2-1 | . | TRBV5-1 | TGCGCCAGCTCCGCCGGGGATGAGTACAATGAGCAGTTCTTC | CASSAGDEYNEQFF
TRBD1 | TRBJ2-7 | once | TRBV10-3 | TGTGCCATCAGCCCGGGACAGGGGACCTACGAGCAGTACTTC | CAISPGQGTYEQYF
TRBD1 | TRBJ1-4 | few | TRBV7-2 | TGTGCCAGCAGCACGTTCCTCGGGACAGAACTGTTTTTT | CASSTFLGTELFF
. | TRBJ1-4 | once | TRBV5-8 | TGTGCCAGCAGCTTAGGGGACAAGGCAACTAATGAAAAACTGTTTTTT | CASSLGDKATNEKLFF
TRBD1 | TRBJ1-5 | . | TRBV28 | TGTGCCAGCAGTAGAGGACAGGACACCTGGGGGTGGAATAGCAATCAGCCCCAGCATTTT | CASSRGQDTWGWNSNQPQHF
. | TRBJ2-4 | . | TRBV21-1 | TGTGCCAGCACCTCCCACCGGGGGACTGGATTCAGGGCCAAAAACATTCAGTACTTC | CASTSHRGTGFRAKNIQYF
. | TRBJ1-3 | . | TRBV10-3 | TGTGCCACCCTCGGTGGAAACACCATATATTTT | CATLGGNTIYF
TRBD2 | TRBJ2-5 | . | TRBV6-5 | TGTGCCAGCAGTTACAGTAGCGGGAGAGGGATCGAGACCCAGTACTTC | CASSYSSGRGIETQYF
TRBD1 | TRBJ2-1 | . | TRBV25-1 | TGTGCCAGCAGTGAGGGACAGGGGGGCAATGAGCAGTTCTTC | CASSEGQGGNEQFF
. | TRBJ1-1 | few | TRBV6-5 | TGTGCCAGCAGTGACGAGGGTTTAGACACTGAAGCTTTCTTT | CASSDEGLDTEAFF
TRBD1 | TRBJ1-1 | . | TRBV5-8 | TGTGCCAGCAGCCCGACAGGGAAATCAGCTTTCTTT | CASSPTGKSAFF
TRBD2 | TRBJ2-2 | . | TRBV11-2 | TGTGCCAGCAGCCGTAGCGGGGGGAACACCGGGGAGCTGTTTTTT | CASSRSGGNTGELFF
. | TRBJ2-1 | . | TRBV18 | TGTGCCAGCTCACCACAGACAGGAGGTAACAATGAGCAGTTCTTC | CASSPQTGGNNEQFF
TRBD2 | TRBJ2-3 | . | TRBV19 | TGTGCCAGTGCAAGCGGGGTAGGAACAGATACGCAGTATTTT | CASASGVGTDTQYF
TRBD1 | TRBJ2-2 | . | TRBV2 | TGTGCCAGCATCACAGGGGGCCCCGGGGAGCTGTTTTTT | CASITGGPGELFF
TRBD1 | TRBJ2-5 | few | TRBV10-3 | TGTGCCATCAGTGAGTCTCCAAGGGGGCAAGGGGAGACCCAGTACTTC | CAISESPRGQGETQYF
TRBD1 | TRBJ1-2 | . | TRBV29-1 | TGCACTGGACAGGAGCTCGGCGGTCGTGGCTACACCTTC | CTGQELGGRGYTF
TRBD1 | TRBJ1-5 | . | TRBV7-9 | TGTGCCAGCAGCTTGGGACAGGGGTATGTCAGCAATCAGCCCCAGCATTTT | CASSLGQGYVSNQPQHF
. | TRBJ2-7 | few | TRBV4-1 | TGCGCCAGCCGACGATCGGGAGCGTCCTACGAGCAGTACTTC | CASRRSGASYEQYF